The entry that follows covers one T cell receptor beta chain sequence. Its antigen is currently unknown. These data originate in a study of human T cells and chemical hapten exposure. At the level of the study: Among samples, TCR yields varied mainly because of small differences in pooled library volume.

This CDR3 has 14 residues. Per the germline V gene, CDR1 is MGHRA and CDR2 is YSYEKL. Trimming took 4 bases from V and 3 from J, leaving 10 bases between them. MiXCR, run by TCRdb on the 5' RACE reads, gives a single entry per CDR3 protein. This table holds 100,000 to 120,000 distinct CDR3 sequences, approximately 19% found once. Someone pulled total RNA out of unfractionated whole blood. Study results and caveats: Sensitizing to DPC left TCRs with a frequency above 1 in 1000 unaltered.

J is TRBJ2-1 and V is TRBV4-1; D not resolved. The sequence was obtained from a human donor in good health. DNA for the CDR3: TGCGCCAGCAGCCGAGCGCAGGACTACAATGAGCAGTTCTTC. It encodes CASSRAQDYNEQFF.